This TCR beta chain was identified in a study of T cells in Graves' hyperthyroidism and ophthalmopathy. Study details: Peripheral blood was drawn at first diagnosis, prior to all treatment.

V was trimmed by 5 bases and J by 8 bases, leaving 13 bases between them. Per the germline V gene, CDR1 is MDHEN and CDR2 is SYDVKM. This CDR3 region has 12 residues. Any patient presenting with uncontrolled infection, other autoimmune disease, pregnancy or lactation was left out. Researchers amplified the TCR beta CDR3 regions from RNA transcripts. When the TCR CDR3 underwent first-round RT-PCR, the HTBI primer set was used. Using its own MiXCR run on the multiplex PCR reads, TCRdb lists one record per CDR3 protein. The table shows roughly 750,000 distinct CDR3 sequences, with about 15% occurring only once. This clonotype was found many times.

The chain couples TRBV28 to TRBJ2-7, with a possible D match to TRBD1 (6 bases). The TCR sequence derives from a man aged 18 to 30 with Graves' hyperthyroidism. The sample taken for sequencing was blood. The CDR3 bases are TGTGCCAGCAGTCAACAGGGTTACAAGCAGTACTTC. It yields the protein CASSQQGYKQYF.